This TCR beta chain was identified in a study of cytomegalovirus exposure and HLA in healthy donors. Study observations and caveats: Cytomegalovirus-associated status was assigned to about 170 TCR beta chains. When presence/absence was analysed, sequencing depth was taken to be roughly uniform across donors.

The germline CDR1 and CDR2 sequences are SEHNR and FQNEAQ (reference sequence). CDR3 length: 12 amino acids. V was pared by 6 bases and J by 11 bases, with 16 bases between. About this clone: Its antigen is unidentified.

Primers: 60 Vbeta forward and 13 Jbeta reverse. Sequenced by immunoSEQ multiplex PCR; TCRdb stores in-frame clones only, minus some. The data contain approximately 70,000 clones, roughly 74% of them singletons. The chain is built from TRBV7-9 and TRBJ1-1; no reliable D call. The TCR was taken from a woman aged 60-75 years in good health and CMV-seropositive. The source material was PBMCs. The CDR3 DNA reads TGTGCCAGCAGAGAACCTGCAGGCGTGGCTTTCTTT. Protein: CASREPAGVAFF.